This note documents a single TCR beta chain sequence. The antigen this receptor binds is unknown. Per-nucleotide qualities are absent, and no much larger clonotype sits a single base away. These data come from a study of technical replicates of blood from several donors (dated by TCRdb to the late 2010s). The germline V gene specifies MGHRA as CDR1 and YSYEKL as CDR2. The CDR3 starts with the cysteine, ends with the phenylalanine, and has 17 residues. This entry keeps only the CDR3 DNA: 51 bases, framed from base 1. Germline trimming amounts to 3 bases on V and 5 bases on J, with 12 as the count of junction bases outside the gene matches. Libraries were made using the immunoSEQ multiplex PCR assay. Imported from immuneACCESS, the table was reduced by TCRdb to in-frame sequences with V and J called. These copies leave out some clones; in studies compared against another copy, an unresolved V gene accounts for under half, and the cause of the remainder is not known. Counted in this sample were approximately 92,000 clones; around 96% of them appeared once. The ten biggest clones cover around 0.21% of the sample.

The receptor was isolated from a human donor in good health. The sample comprised T cells isolated from PBMCs. The V gene is TRBV4-1 and the J gene is TRBJ2-3, and TRBD2 aligns with 9 junction nucleotides. The CDR3 loop reads CASSQGTAGGRGDTQYF. The DNA sequence reads TGCGCCAGCAGCCAGGGGACAGCGGGGGGCAGGGGAGATACGCAGTATTTT.